The T cell receptor beta chain under discussion was sequenced for a study of T-cell memory formation after mild COVID-19. TCRdb analysed the 5' RACE reads with MiXCR anew, one entry per CDR3 protein. The table has more than 400,000 distinct CDR3 sequences, approximately 18% seen once; the top ten hold approximately 13%. The V gene lost 0 bases and the J gene lost 14 bases, with 14 bases spanning the gap. The CDR3 totals 13 residues. Germline V gives CDR1 SGHDN, CDR2 FVKESK. The J gene is TRBJ2-1, the V gene TRBV14; D may be TRBD1 or TRBD2 (5 bases each). The material sequenced was PBMCs or a T cell subset sorted from them (not recorded which). The receptor was isolated from an adult woman who had mild COVID-19 (a few samples of this study predate the infection). Cell type and time point are not known. The CDR3, as DNA: TGTGCCAGCAGCCAAGATCGGGGCTTGAGAAAGTTCTTC. Protein sequence: CASSQDRGLRKFF.